A selection of T cell receptor beta chains follows, all from one sample in a study of regulatory T cells in long-lasting Graves disease. TCRdb re-analysed the multiplex PCR reads in MiXCR, keeping a single row per CDR3 protein. The sample records fewer than 400,000 distinct CDR3 sequences, roughly 18% being singletons. This sample comprised peripheral blood mononuclear cells (PBMCs), obtained at new diagnosis, from a patient treated with antithyroid drugs. The receptors were gathered from a female donor with Graves disease. The CDR3 runs from the conserved cysteine through the conserved F or W. D genes are given only for firm matches. Rows may omit the clone size; those that give it use once, few, many or a size class.

CDR3 DNA: TGTGCCAGCAGCTCCGGACTAGTAACCGGGGAGCTGTTTTTT; CDR3 protein: CASSSGLVTGELFF; clone size: many; V gene: TRBV11-2; CDR3 length: 14; J gene: TRBJ2-2; D gene: TRBD2
CDR3 DNA: TGTGCCAGCAGTTATTCTAGCGGGCTCCAAGAGACCCAGTACTTC; CDR3 protein: CASSYSSGLQETQYF; clone size: many; V gene: TRBV6-2/TRBV6-3; CDR3 length: 15; J gene: TRBJ2-5; D gene: TRBD2
CDR3 DNA: TGTGCCAGCAGCGATCCGGTGGATGAGCAGTTCTTC; CDR3 protein: CASSDPVDEQFF; clone size: many; V gene: TRBV12-3/TRBV12-4; CDR3 length: 12; J gene: TRBJ2-1; D gene: .
CDR3 DNA: TGTGCCACCGCCCCCCTAGCGGGAAACAATGAGCAGTTCTTC; CDR3 protein: CATAPLAGNNEQFF; clone size: .; V gene: TRBV6-1; CDR3 length: 14; J gene: TRBJ2-1; D gene: TRBD2
CDR3 DNA: TGCAGTGCGAACGCGGACTCCAGAGTGGACGAGCAGTACTTC; CDR3 protein: CSANADSRVDEQYF; clone size: .; V gene: TRBV20-1; CDR3 length: 14; J gene: TRBJ2-7; D gene: .
CDR3 DNA: TGTGCCAGCAGCGTAGCCGGGGAGCTGTTTTTT; CDR3 protein: CASSVAGELFF; clone size: few; V gene: TRBV9; CDR3 length: 11; J gene: TRBJ2-2; D gene: .
CDR3 DNA: TGCAGTGCTCGAAGCACAGATACGCAGTATTTT; CDR3 protein: CSARSTDTQYF; clone size: .; V gene: TRBV20-1; CDR3 length: 11; J gene: TRBJ2-3; D gene: .
CDR3 DNA: TGCAGTGCTTCCGAGACATGGGTAGGGGAGCAGTACTTC; CDR3 protein: CSASETWVGEQYF; clone size: many; V gene: TRBV20-1; CDR3 length: 13; J gene: TRBJ2-7; D gene: .
CDR3 DNA: TGTGCCAGCAGTGAAGAGGTCACGGCCTACGAGCAGTACTTC; CDR3 protein: CASSEEVTAYEQYF; clone size: many; V gene: TRBV6-4; CDR3 length: 14; J gene: TRBJ2-7; D gene: .
CDR3 DNA: TGTGCCAGCAGCTTATATACAGAGCAAGAGACCCAGTACTTC; CDR3 protein: CASSLYTEQETQYF; clone size: many; V gene: TRBV13; CDR3 length: 14; J gene: TRBJ2-5; D gene: .
CDR3 DNA: TGCAGCGTTGATGCAGGGTGGTCCGGGGAGCTGTTTTTT; CDR3 protein: CSVDAGWSGELFF; clone size: many; V gene: TRBV29-1; CDR3 length: 13; J gene: TRBJ2-2; D gene: .
CDR3 DNA: TGTGCCAGCAGCCTCGGACAGGGGATATTGGGGGCCAACGTCCTGACTTTC; CDR3 protein: CASSLGQGILGANVLTF; clone size: few; V gene: TRBV5-6; CDR3 length: 17; J gene: TRBJ2-6; D gene: TRBD1
CDR3 DNA: TGTGCCAGCGGAAGGCAGGGGAACACTGAAGCTTTCTTT; CDR3 protein: CASGRQGNTEAFF; clone size: many; V gene: TRBV27; CDR3 length: 13; J gene: TRBJ1-1; D gene: .
CDR3 DNA: TGTGCCAGCAGTTATACGACCGGGACAGCTAGCACAGATACGCAGTATTTT; CDR3 protein: CASSYTTGTASTDTQYF; clone size: many; V gene: TRBV28; CDR3 length: 17; J gene: TRBJ2-3; D gene: TRBD1
CDR3 DNA: TGTGCCAGCAGGGGACAGGGGATAGTTGGCAATCAGCCCCAGCATTTT; CDR3 protein: CASRGQGIVGNQPQHF; clone size: .; V gene: TRBV2; CDR3 length: 16; J gene: TRBJ1-5; D gene: TRBD1
CDR3 DNA: TGTGCCAGCAGCTTACAAGCGGGGTCCTACAATGAGCAGTTCTTC; CDR3 protein: CASSLQAGSYNEQFF; clone size: many; V gene: TRBV11-2; CDR3 length: 15; J gene: TRBJ2-1; D gene: TRBD2
CDR3 DNA: TGTGCCAGCAGGCCCGCGGCTCTAATCTCTGGAAACACCATATATTTT; CDR3 protein: CASRPAALISGNTIYF; clone size: .; V gene: TRBV28; CDR3 length: 16; J gene: TRBJ1-3; D gene: .
CDR3 DNA: TGTGCCAGCAGCTCCCGAGCTTCTGACACTGAAGCTTTCTTT; CDR3 protein: CASSSRASDTEAFF; clone size: many; V gene: TRBV11-2; CDR3 length: 14; J gene: TRBJ1-1; D gene: .
CDR3 DNA: TGTGCCAGCAGGGAGGGGAGCTATGGCTACACCTTC; CDR3 protein: CASREGSYGYTF; clone size: many; V gene: TRBV12-3/TRBV12-4; CDR3 length: 12; J gene: TRBJ1-2; D gene: .
CDR3 DNA: TGCAGTGCTAGACCCCTGGACGGGAGGGCCTCCTACGAGCAGTACTTC; CDR3 protein: CSARPLDGRASYEQYF; clone size: .; V gene: TRBV20-1; CDR3 length: 16; J gene: TRBJ2-7; D gene: TRBD2
CDR3 DNA: TGCAGTGCTAGGGGACTAGCGGGTTCCCCTCCAGATACGCAGTATTTT; CDR3 protein: CSARGLAGSPPDTQYF; clone size: few; V gene: TRBV20-1; CDR3 length: 16; J gene: TRBJ2-3; D gene: TRBD2
CDR3 DNA: TGTGCCACCAGTGACTGGGGGGGGGCCTACAATGAGCAGTTCTTC; CDR3 protein: CATSDWGGAYNEQFF; clone size: .; V gene: TRBV24-1; CDR3 length: 15; J gene: TRBJ2-1; D gene: TRBD2
CDR3 DNA: TGTGCCAGCAGTCTCGACAGGGTGAGCGTGGGATATGGCTACACCTTC; CDR3 protein: CASSLDRVSVGYGYTF; clone size: .; V gene: TRBV12-3/TRBV12-4; CDR3 length: 16; J gene: TRBJ1-2; D gene: TRBD1
CDR3 DNA: TGCAGTGCTAGAGATCGGACTAGCGGGAGGGCCACAGATACGCAGTATTTT; CDR3 protein: CSARDRTSGRATDTQYF; clone size: .; V gene: TRBV20-1; CDR3 length: 17; J gene: TRBJ2-3; D gene: TRBD2
CDR3 DNA: TGTGCCAGCACAGACAGGGTAAATGAAAAACTGTTTTTT; CDR3 protein: CASTDRVNEKLFF; clone size: .; V gene: TRBV3-1; CDR3 length: 13; J gene: TRBJ1-4; D gene: TRBD1
CDR3 DNA: TGCAGTGCGGGGACTAGCGGGAGCCTGGGAAATGAGCAGTTCTTC; CDR3 protein: CSAGTSGSLGNEQFF; clone size: few; V gene: TRBV20-1; CDR3 length: 15; J gene: TRBJ2-1; D gene: TRBD2
CDR3 DNA: TGTGCCAGCAGCCCACCACTAGCGGGAGACCCTTACGAGCAGTACTTC; CDR3 protein: CASSPPLAGDPYEQYF; clone size: .; V gene: TRBV5-5; CDR3 length: 16; J gene: TRBJ2-7; D gene: TRBD2
CDR3 DNA: TGTGCCAGCAGTTCCTATGCGAGGGAGAGGAATTCACCCCTCCACTTT; CDR3 protein: CASSSYARERNSPLHF; clone size: many; V gene: TRBV28; CDR3 length: 16; J gene: TRBJ1-6; D gene: .
CDR3 DNA: TGTGCCAGCAGCCCCACCGCGGGGGGGGGGGCGGGGGCCTATGGCTACACCTTC; CDR3 protein: CASSPTAGGGAGAYGYTF; clone size: .; V gene: TRBV9; CDR3 length: 18; J gene: TRBJ1-2; D gene: .
CDR3 DNA: TGTGCCAGCAGCCAAGATGGACTAGCGGGAGGGAAGGAGACCCAGTACTTC; CDR3 protein: CASSQDGLAGGKETQYF; clone size: many; V gene: TRBV3-1; CDR3 length: 17; J gene: TRBJ2-5; D gene: TRBD2
CDR3 DNA: TGTGCCAGTAGTATTGGGGCCGCGGACAGGTACTACACAGATACGCAGTATTTT; CDR3 protein: CASSIGAADRYYTDTQYF; clone size: few; V gene: TRBV19; CDR3 length: 18; J gene: TRBJ2-3; D gene: TRBD1
CDR3 DNA: TGTGCCAGCAGCTTGCTAGCGGGAGGTAGCACCGGGGAGCTGTTTTTT; CDR3 protein: CASSLLAGGSTGELFF; clone size: .; V gene: TRBV5-4; CDR3 length: 16; J gene: TRBJ2-2; D gene: TRBD2
CDR3 DNA: TGTGCCAGCAGCCTCCGAGATATTGTGGGACAGGGGGGCGAGCAGTACTTC; CDR3 protein: CASSLRDIVGQGGEQYF; clone size: many; V gene: TRBV7-9; CDR3 length: 17; J gene: TRBJ2-7; D gene: TRBD1
CDR3 DNA: TGTGCCAGCAGCTTAGAGGGACTCCTGACGGGTCACGATACGCAGTATTTT; CDR3 protein: CASSLEGLLTGHDTQYF; clone size: many; V gene: TRBV7-9; CDR3 length: 17; J gene: TRBJ2-3; D gene: .
CDR3 DNA: TGCGCCAGCAGCCAAGACCGTCGGGCTAGCGGGAGCTCCTACAATGAGCAGTTCTTC; CDR3 protein: CASSQDRRASGSSYNEQFF; clone size: .; V gene: TRBV4-1; CDR3 length: 19; J gene: TRBJ2-1; D gene: TRBD2
CDR3 DNA: TGCGCCAGCAGCCTGACATATAGCAATCAGCCCCAGCATTTT; CDR3 protein: CASSLTYSNQPQHF; clone size: few; V gene: TRBV4-1; CDR3 length: 14; J gene: TRBJ1-5; D gene: .
CDR3 DNA: TGTGCCAGCAGCTTAGACGGGTTCAGCACAGATACGCAGTATTTT; CDR3 protein: CASSLDGFSTDTQYF; clone size: many; V gene: TRBV27; CDR3 length: 15; J gene: TRBJ2-3; D gene: .
CDR3 DNA: TGTGCCAGCAGTTACGGACAGAATCAGCCCCAGCATTTT; CDR3 protein: CASSYGQNQPQHF; clone size: .; V gene: TRBV6-5; CDR3 length: 13; J gene: TRBJ1-5; D gene: .
CDR3 DNA: TGTGCCGGTAGGGTAGGCGGGAGGGCCGGTGGGGCCAACGTCCTGACTTTC; CDR3 protein: CAGRVGGRAGGANVLTF; clone size: few; V gene: TRBV19; CDR3 length: 17; J gene: TRBJ2-6; D gene: TRBD2
CDR3 DNA: TGTGCCAGCAGCTTAGCAGGGAAGGGTACCTACGAGCAGTACTTC; CDR3 protein: CASSLAGKGTYEQYF; clone size: many; V gene: TRBV7-2; CDR3 length: 15; J gene: TRBJ2-7; D gene: .
CDR3 DNA: TGTGCTAGTGGCCGGGGGACCGAATACGAGCAGTACTTC; CDR3 protein: CASGRGTEYEQYF; clone size: many; V gene: TRBV12-5; CDR3 length: 13; J gene: TRBJ2-7; D gene: .
CDR3 DNA: TGTGCCAGCAGCCTCACCGCTCTAGGGAGGGATAGCGGGAGGACCGGGGAGCTGTTTTTT; CDR3 protein: CASSLTALGRDSGRTGELFF; clone size: many; V gene: TRBV28; CDR3 length: 20; J gene: TRBJ2-2; D gene: TRBD2
CDR3 DNA: TGTGCCATCAGTGTCCCGCCCGGGACTAGGGGGTACGAGCAGTACTTC; CDR3 protein: CAISVPPGTRGYEQYF; clone size: many; V gene: TRBV10-3; CDR3 length: 16; J gene: TRBJ2-7; D gene: TRBD2
CDR3 DNA: TGTGCCAGCAGCCAAGTCTACGGGAACACTGAAGCTTTCTTT; CDR3 protein: CASSQVYGNTEAFF; clone size: many; V gene: TRBV3-1; CDR3 length: 14; J gene: TRBJ1-1; D gene: .
CDR3 DNA: TGCGCCAGCAGCTCGGGACTAGCGGGAGGGGGCACAGATACGCAGTATTTT; CDR3 protein: CASSSGLAGGGTDTQYF; clone size: many; V gene: TRBV5-1; CDR3 length: 17; J gene: TRBJ2-3; D gene: TRBD2
CDR3 DNA: TGTGCCAGCTTTTCCCTAGCGGGAGCCAACGAGCAGTACTTC; CDR3 protein: CASFSLAGANEQYF; clone size: many; V gene: TRBV28; CDR3 length: 14; J gene: TRBJ2-7; D gene: TRBD2
CDR3 DNA: TGTGCCAGCAGTTACTCGGGATCCCTGACTTTAACAGATACGCAGTATTTT; CDR3 protein: CASSYSGSLTLTDTQYF; clone size: many; V gene: TRBV6-8; CDR3 length: 17; J gene: TRBJ2-3; D gene: .
CDR3 DNA: TGTGCCAGCAGCTTAGGAGAACAGGGGGCTACCTATAATTCACCCCTCCACTTT; CDR3 protein: CASSLGEQGATYNSPLHF; clone size: many; V gene: TRBV7-9; CDR3 length: 18; J gene: TRBJ1-6; D gene: TRBD1
CDR3 DNA: TGTGCCAGTAGTATAGGGGAGGGACTTTATGGCTACACCTTC; CDR3 protein: CASSIGEGLYGYTF; clone size: many; V gene: TRBV19; CDR3 length: 14; J gene: TRBJ1-2; D gene: .
CDR3 DNA: TGCGCCAGCAGCGAGGACGGCGGGGGCAATCAGCCCCAGCATTTT; CDR3 protein: CASSEDGGGNQPQHF; clone size: many; V gene: TRBV5-1; CDR3 length: 15; J gene: TRBJ1-5; D gene: .
CDR3 DNA: TGTGCCAGCAGAAGTGGTGGGGGCACTGAAGCTTTCTTT; CDR3 protein: CASRSGGGTEAFF; clone size: many; V gene: TRBV3-1; CDR3 length: 13; J gene: TRBJ1-1; D gene: .
CDR3 DNA: TGCAGTGCCGTGACAGGGATAAACATTCAGTACTTC; CDR3 protein: CSAVTGINIQYF; clone size: many; V gene: TRBV20-1; CDR3 length: 12; J gene: TRBJ2-4; D gene: TRBD1
CDR3 DNA: TGTGCCAGCAGCCAGGCCGGTGTAGGGGAAGCTTTCTTT; CDR3 protein: CASSQAGVGEAFF; clone size: .; V gene: TRBV5-6; CDR3 length: 13; J gene: TRBJ1-1; D gene: .
CDR3 DNA: TGTGCCACCAGTGATTTGTCTAGCGGGAGGAAGTACAATGAGCAGTTCTTC; CDR3 protein: CATSDLSSGRKYNEQFF; clone size: few; V gene: TRBV24-1; CDR3 length: 17; J gene: TRBJ2-1; D gene: TRBD2
CDR3 DNA: TGTGCCACCAGCAGAAGGCTGGGACAGGACAGTGGCTACACCTTC; CDR3 protein: CATSRRLGQDSGYTF; clone size: many; V gene: TRBV15; CDR3 length: 15; J gene: TRBJ1-2; D gene: TRBD1